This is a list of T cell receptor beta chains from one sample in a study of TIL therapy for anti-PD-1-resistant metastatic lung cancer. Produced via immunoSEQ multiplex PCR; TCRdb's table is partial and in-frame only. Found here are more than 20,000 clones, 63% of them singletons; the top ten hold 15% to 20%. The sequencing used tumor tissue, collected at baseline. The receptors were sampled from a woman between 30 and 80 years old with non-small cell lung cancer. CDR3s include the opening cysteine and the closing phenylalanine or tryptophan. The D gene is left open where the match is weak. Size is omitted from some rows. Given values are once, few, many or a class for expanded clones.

CDR3nt: TGCGCCAGCAGCTTGGGGGACAGAAATTCACCCCTCCACTTT
CDR3aa: CASSLGDRNSPLHF
d_gene: TRBD1
v_gene: TRBV5-1
j_gene: TRBJ1-6
abundance: .

CDR3nt: TGCAGCGCACGGACAGGGGGCACAGATACGCAGTATTTT
CDR3aa: CSARTGGTDTQYF
d_gene: TRBD1
v_gene: TRBV29-1
j_gene: TRBJ2-3
abundance: .

CDR3nt: TGTGCCAGCAACATTCGGGGTACGGCCGGGGAGCTGTTTTTT
CDR3aa: CASNIRGTAGELFF
d_gene: .
v_gene: TRBV6-5
j_gene: TRBJ2-2
abundance: .

CDR3nt: TGTGCCAGCAGTGAAGCAGGGGTTCAGGGCTATGGCTACACCTTC
CDR3aa: CASSEAGVQGYGYTF
d_gene: .
v_gene: TRBV25-1
j_gene: TRBJ1-2
abundance: .

CDR3nt: TGTGCCAGTACCGCCGGACTAGCGGGAGTTCGGGAGCAGTTCTTC
CDR3aa: CASTAGLAGVREQFF
d_gene: TRBD2
v_gene: TRBV19
j_gene: TRBJ2-1
abundance: .

CDR3nt: TGCGCCAGCAGCGGTGGACAGGGGCCCCAAGAGACCCAGTACTTC
CDR3aa: CASSGGQGPQETQYF
d_gene: TRBD1
v_gene: TRBV5-1
j_gene: TRBJ2-5
abundance: .

CDR3nt: TGCGCCACCGGGGAGGACACAGATACGCAGTATTTT
CDR3aa: CATGEDTDTQYF
d_gene: .
v_gene: TRBV5-1
j_gene: TRBJ2-3
abundance: .

CDR3nt: TGTGCCTGGAGAGGTACTTCTAGCACAGATACGCAGTATTTT
CDR3aa: CAWRGTSSTDTQYF
d_gene: .
v_gene: TRBV30
j_gene: TRBJ2-3
abundance: few

CDR3nt: TGTGCCAGCAGCCAAAGTGGACACTTGTCCTACAATGAGCAGTTCTTC
CDR3aa: CASSQSGHLSYNEQFF
d_gene: .
v_gene: TRBV14
j_gene: TRBJ2-1
abundance: few

CDR3nt: TGTGCCAGCAGCTCCTGGGGCAGGGAAAAGGGTGGCTACACCTTC
CDR3aa: CASSSWGREKGGYTF
d_gene: .
v_gene: TRBV11-2
j_gene: TRBJ1-2
abundance: .

CDR3nt: TGTGCCTGGAGTTCACGGGCGGATCAGCCCCAGCATTTT
CDR3aa: CAWSSRADQPQHF
d_gene: .
v_gene: TRBV30
j_gene: TRBJ1-5
abundance: few

CDR3nt: TGTGCCAGCAGCGATCTCTCTTACACTGAAGCTTTCTTT
CDR3aa: CASSDLSYTEAFF
d_gene: .
v_gene: TRBV6-5
j_gene: TRBJ1-1
abundance: .

CDR3nt: TGTGCCAGCAGCTTTTTGTCCGGTTCCGGGGAGCTGTTTTTT
CDR3aa: CASSFLSGSGELFF
d_gene: .
v_gene: TRBV5-6
j_gene: TRBJ2-2
abundance: .

CDR3nt: TGCGCCAGCAGTGTTCTGGGGACTAGCGGGAAGTACAATGAGCAGTTCTTC
CDR3aa: CASSVLGTSGKYNEQFF
d_gene: TRBD2
v_gene: TRBV10-2
j_gene: TRBJ2-1
abundance: .

CDR3nt: TGTGCCAGCAGCCGGGCGGGAGGCTACGAGCAGTACTTC
CDR3aa: CASSRAGGYEQYF
d_gene: TRBD2
v_gene: TRBV11-2
j_gene: TRBJ2-7
abundance: .

CDR3nt: TGCGCCAGCAGCGCAACAGGGAGTCACACGCGTGGAAACACCATATATTTT
CDR3aa: CASSATGSHTRGNTIYF
d_gene: .
v_gene: TRBV4-1
j_gene: TRBJ1-3
abundance: .

CDR3nt: TGTGCCAGCAGCCGTGGACAGTGGAATGAAAAACTGTTTTTT
CDR3aa: CASSRGQWNEKLFF
d_gene: .
v_gene: TRBV5-8
j_gene: TRBJ1-4
abundance: .

CDR3nt: TGTGCCAGCAGTGAACGGACTAACATCTACGAGCAGTACTTC
CDR3aa: CASSERTNIYEQYF
d_gene: .
v_gene: TRBV25-1
j_gene: TRBJ2-7
abundance: .

CDR3nt: TGTGCCATCGCAGGGACAACGAACACCGGGGAGCTGTTTTTT
CDR3aa: CAIAGTTNTGELFF
d_gene: .
v_gene: TRBV10-3
j_gene: TRBJ2-2
abundance: .

CDR3nt: TGTGCCAGCAGCTTAACAGGGGGCAGCTATGGCTACACCTTC
CDR3aa: CASSLTGGSYGYTF
d_gene: TRBD1
v_gene: TRBV5-5
j_gene: TRBJ1-2
abundance: .

CDR3nt: TGTGCCAGCAGCCCCCGACTAGCGGGAGCAGATACGCAGTATTTT
CDR3aa: CASSPRLAGADTQYF
d_gene: TRBD2
v_gene: TRBV7-9
j_gene: TRBJ2-3
abundance: .

CDR3nt: TGTGCCAGCAGCTTCTGGACAGGGGGCGACTATGGCTACACCTTC
CDR3aa: CASSFWTGGDYGYTF
d_gene: TRBD1
v_gene: TRBV5-4
j_gene: TRBJ1-2
abundance: .

CDR3nt: TGTGCCAGCAAAACTAGCGGGAGCACAGATACGCAGTATTTT
CDR3aa: CASKTSGSTDTQYF
d_gene: TRBD2
v_gene: TRBV2
j_gene: TRBJ2-3
abundance: .

CDR3nt: TGTGCCTGGAGCGGAAGACTCTCAGGGAAAGAGCGTGGCTACACCTTC
CDR3aa: CAWSGRLSGKERGYTF
d_gene: .
v_gene: TRBV30
j_gene: TRBJ1-2
abundance: .

CDR3nt: TGCGCCAGCAGCTTGGTAGGGCCTGACACCGGGGAGCTGTTTTTT
CDR3aa: CASSLVGPDTGELFF
d_gene: .
v_gene: TRBV5-1
j_gene: TRBJ2-2
abundance: .

CDR3nt: TGTGCCAGCTCACCACTTTACGGGGAGGCTAACTACGAGCAGTACTTC
CDR3aa: CASSPLYGEANYEQYF
d_gene: .
v_gene: TRBV18
j_gene: TRBJ2-7
abundance: once

CDR3nt: TGTGCCAGCAGTCCCCACAGCTCTGGGGCCAACGTCCTGACTTTC
CDR3aa: CASSPHSSGANVLTF
d_gene: .
v_gene: TRBV27
j_gene: TRBJ2-6
abundance: many

CDR3nt: TGCGCCAGCAGCCCCGCCGGGGAGGGAAGGAGGACTGAAGCTTTCTTT
CDR3aa: CASSPAGEGRRTEAFF
d_gene: .
v_gene: TRBV4-1
j_gene: TRBJ1-1
abundance: .

CDR3nt: TGCGCCAGCAGTGCGGGACGGGCGGGGGAGCAGTACTTC
CDR3aa: CASSAGRAGEQYF
d_gene: .
v_gene: TRBV10-2
j_gene: TRBJ2-7
abundance: few

CDR3nt: TGTGCCAGCAACAGGGGGCTGGATCAGCCCCAGCATTTT
CDR3aa: CASNRGLDQPQHF
d_gene: .
v_gene: TRBV21-1
j_gene: TRBJ1-5
abundance: once

CDR3nt: TGTGCCAGCAGTCCCAGAGCTTTAAGCTCCTACAATGAGCAGTTCTTC
CDR3aa: CASSPRALSSYNEQFF
d_gene: .
v_gene: TRBV27
j_gene: TRBJ2-1
abundance: once

CDR3nt: TGCGCCAGCAACCACAGGGAGATGAACACTGAAGCTTTCTTT
CDR3aa: CASNHREMNTEAFF
d_gene: .
v_gene: TRBV5-1
j_gene: TRBJ1-1
abundance: .

CDR3nt: TGTGCCAGCAGCGGAACCGGGACAGGGTCCAATGAGCAGTTCTTC
CDR3aa: CASSGTGTGSNEQFF
d_gene: TRBD1
v_gene: TRBV7-6
j_gene: TRBJ2-1
abundance: .

CDR3nt: TGTGCCACCAGCAGAGGAGGGAACAATCAGCCCCAGCATTTT
CDR3aa: CATSRGGNNQPQHF
d_gene: .
v_gene: TRBV15
j_gene: TRBJ1-5
abundance: medium-sized

CDR3nt: TGTGCCTGGAGTGGTATTACTAGGCTTAGCACAGATACGCAGTATTTT
CDR3aa: CAWSGITRLSTDTQYF
d_gene: .
v_gene: TRBV30
j_gene: TRBJ2-3
abundance: .

CDR3nt: TGCGCCAGCAGCCCGAAAGGACAGACCTACGAGCAGTACTTC
CDR3aa: CASSPKGQTYEQYF
d_gene: .
v_gene: TRBV5-1
j_gene: TRBJ2-7
abundance: .

CDR3nt: TGTGCCAGCAGTTCACAGGGGGCCCAGCCCCAGCATTTT
CDR3aa: CASSSQGAQPQHF
d_gene: TRBD1
v_gene: TRBV28
j_gene: TRBJ1-5
abundance: few

CDR3nt: TGTGCCAGCATGGGGGGGGGAAACATTCAGTACTTC
CDR3aa: CASMGGGNIQYF
d_gene: TRBD2
v_gene: TRBV2
j_gene: TRBJ2-4
abundance: .

CDR3nt: TGTGCCAGCAGCAGCACAGGGAACTATGGCTACACCTTC
CDR3aa: CASSSTGNYGYTF
d_gene: .
v_gene: TRBV7-8
j_gene: TRBJ1-2
abundance: few

CDR3nt: TGTGCCAGCTCCATAACCCAGGGGGACACTGAAGCTTTCTTT
CDR3aa: CASSITQGDTEAFF
d_gene: TRBD1
v_gene: TRBV18
j_gene: TRBJ1-1
abundance: .

CDR3nt: TGTGCCAGCAGCTCAGGGGGATGGGGAACTAATGAAAAACTGTTTTTT
CDR3aa: CASSSGGWGTNEKLFF
d_gene: TRBD1
v_gene: TRBV5-4
j_gene: TRBJ1-4
abundance: .

CDR3nt: TGTGCCAGCAGCTTAACTAGCGGGAGTCGGTATGAGCAGTTCTTC
CDR3aa: CASSLTSGSRYEQFF
d_gene: TRBD2
v_gene: TRBV7-2
j_gene: TRBJ2-1
abundance: .

CDR3nt: TGTGCCAGCAGCCTATCCAGCGTGGGAACAGCTCAGTACTTC
CDR3aa: CASSLSSVGTAQYF
d_gene: .
v_gene: TRBV11-1
j_gene: TRBJ2-7
abundance: .

CDR3nt: TGTGCCAGCCACCCCGGACTAGCGTCGGGGAATGAGCAGTTCTTC
CDR3aa: CASHPGLASGNEQFF
d_gene: TRBD2
v_gene: TRBV2
j_gene: TRBJ2-1
abundance: .

CDR3nt: TGTGCCAGCAGCGGCCAGGGGGTAGATACGCAGTATTTT
CDR3aa: CASSGQGVDTQYF
d_gene: TRBD1
v_gene: TRBV2
j_gene: TRBJ2-3
abundance: .

CDR3nt: TGTGCCAGCAGGGAGGGTTATAGCAATCAGCCCCAGCATTTT
CDR3aa: CASREGYSNQPQHF
d_gene: .
v_gene: TRBV6-1
j_gene: TRBJ1-5
abundance: .

CDR3nt: TGTGCCAGCAGCTTATTTAGCGGGGCTGACAATGAGCAGTTCTTC
CDR3aa: CASSLFSGADNEQFF
d_gene: TRBD2
v_gene: TRBV7-9
j_gene: TRBJ2-1
abundance: .

CDR3nt: TGTGCCAGCAGCTTGCAGGGGGCGGATGAAAAACTGTTTTTT
CDR3aa: CASSLQGADEKLFF
d_gene: TRBD1
v_gene: TRBV5-8
j_gene: TRBJ1-4
abundance: .

CDR3nt: TGTGCCAGCAGCCAAACCCCGGGTTGGCTCTTC
CDR3aa: CASSQTPGWLF
d_gene: .
v_gene: TRBV7-9
j_gene: TRBJ2-1
abundance: .

CDR3nt: TGCGCCAGCAGCCATCCCAAAGGAGCGGAGAACACTGAAGCTTTCTTT
CDR3aa: CASSHPKGAENTEAFF
d_gene: .
v_gene: TRBV4-1
j_gene: TRBJ1-1
abundance: .

CDR3nt: TGCGCCAGCAGCTTGGATGGCGGGAGTGGTAAGACCCAGTACTTC
CDR3aa: CASSLDGGSGKTQYF
d_gene: TRBD2
v_gene: TRBV5-1
j_gene: TRBJ2-5
abundance: .

CDR3nt: TGTGCCACTGGACTAGCGGGACTCACCGGGGAGCTGTTTTTT
CDR3aa: CATGLAGLTGELFF
d_gene: TRBD2
v_gene: TRBV10-3
j_gene: TRBJ2-2
abundance: .

CDR3nt: TGTGCCAGCAGCTGGGATCTAGTATCCTACAATGAGCAGTTCTTC
CDR3aa: CASSWDLVSYNEQFF
d_gene: .
v_gene: TRBV5-4
j_gene: TRBJ2-1
abundance: few

CDR3nt: TGTGCCAGCAGTGAACCGAGTAGGGGAAACATTCAGTACTTC
CDR3aa: CASSEPSRGNIQYF
d_gene: .
v_gene: TRBV25-1
j_gene: TRBJ2-4
abundance: .

CDR3nt: TGCAGTGCTAGTTCTCCCGGGGAGCTGTTTTTT
CDR3aa: CSASSPGELFF
d_gene: .
v_gene: TRBV20-1
j_gene: TRBJ2-2
abundance: .

CDR3nt: TGTGCCAGCAGCTTGGGGGGCAAAGAGACCCAGTACTTC
CDR3aa: CASSLGGKETQYF
d_gene: .
v_gene: TRBV5-6
j_gene: TRBJ2-5
abundance: .

CDR3nt: TGCAGTGCTGGGACAGGGGGCGAGTTCTTC
CDR3aa: CSAGTGGEFF
d_gene: TRBD1
v_gene: TRBV20-1
j_gene: TRBJ2-1
abundance: .

CDR3nt: TGTGCCAGCAGCTCAGACAGTTTGTATGGCTACACCTTC
CDR3aa: CASSSDSLYGYTF
d_gene: .
v_gene: TRBV7-9
j_gene: TRBJ1-2
abundance: .

CDR3nt: TGTGCCAGCGGCGTTGGACAGGGGATCGGTGGCTACACCTTC
CDR3aa: CASGVGQGIGGYTF
d_gene: TRBD1
v_gene: TRBV2
j_gene: TRBJ1-2
abundance: .

CDR3nt: TGTGCCAGCAGCGTCGGACTCTCTCCTAATCAGCCCCAGCATTTT
CDR3aa: CASSVGLSPNQPQHF
d_gene: .
v_gene: TRBV5-6
j_gene: TRBJ1-5
abundance: .